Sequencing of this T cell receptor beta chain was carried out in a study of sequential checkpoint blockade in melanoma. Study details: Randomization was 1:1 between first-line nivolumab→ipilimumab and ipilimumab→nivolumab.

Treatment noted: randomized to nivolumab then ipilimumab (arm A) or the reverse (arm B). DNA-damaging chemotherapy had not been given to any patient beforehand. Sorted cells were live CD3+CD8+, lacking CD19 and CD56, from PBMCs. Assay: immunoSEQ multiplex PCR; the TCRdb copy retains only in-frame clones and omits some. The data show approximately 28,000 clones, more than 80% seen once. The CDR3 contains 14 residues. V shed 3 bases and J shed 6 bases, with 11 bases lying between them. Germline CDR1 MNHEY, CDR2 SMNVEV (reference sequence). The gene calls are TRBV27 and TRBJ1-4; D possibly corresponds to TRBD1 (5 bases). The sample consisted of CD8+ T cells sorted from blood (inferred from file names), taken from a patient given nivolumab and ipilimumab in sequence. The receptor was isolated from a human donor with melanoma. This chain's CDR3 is CASSFGGGYEKLFF. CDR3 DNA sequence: TGTGCCAGCAGTTTCGGGGGGGGTTATGAAAAACTGTTTTTT.